Shown below are 21 T cell receptor beta chains from a single sample sequenced in a study of blood T cell repertoires in COVID-19. The method was immunoSEQ multiplex PCR; TCRdb's version includes in-frame clones alone and lacks a portion of them. The table has just over 650,000 clones, 85% to 90% seen once. Sequences were obtained from peripheral blood. Source of these receptors: a woman under 30 with acute or convalescent COVID-19.

This clone came up once. The V call is TRBV11-2, the J call TRBJ1-1; D not certain. The germline V and J ends were trimmed by 5 bases and 4 bases, with 11 bases remaining between them. The CDR3 length is 13 residues. CDR1 and CDR2 from the germline V gene are SGHAT and FQNNGV. The CDR3 DNA sequence: TGTGCCAGCAGCATCGTACGGGGCACTGAAGCTTTCTTT. It codes for CASSIVRGTEAFF.

The CDR3 region has the DNA TGTGCCAGCAGCTTACGGGACAGGGGCTACCGGGGAGGAAACACCATATATTTT. Translation gives CASSLRDRGYRGGNTIYF. The chain has TRBV5-5 and TRBJ1-3, with TRBD1 matching 10 bases. The CDR3 runs to 18 residues. V lost 2 bases, J lost 4 bases, and 12 bases stayed unmatched. Germline V CDR1 and CDR2: SGHKS, YYEKEE (reference sequence).

The chain employs TRBV1 and TRBJ1-1; no check of the table's D call, TRBD1, against the DNA was made. TRBV1 is termed a pseudogene. The CDR3 length is 16 residues. The CDR3 sequence is CTSSQDCGRGNTEAFF. The CDR3 DNA follows: TGCACCAGCAGCCAAGATTGTGGCAGGGGAAACACTGAAGCTTTCTTT.

The chain is built from TRBV30 and TRBJ1-1; D unclear. V gave up 5 bases and J gave up 1 base, with 17 bases separating them. CDR3 length: 15 residues. CDR1 GTSNPN and CDR2 SVGIG come from the germline V gene (reference sequence). The CDR3 spells CAWHNGVSGNTEAFF. CDR3 coding DNA: TGTGCCTGGCATAACGGAGTGTCTGGGAACACTGAAGCTTTCTTT.

This clone was seen only once. The CDR3 DNA follows: TGTGCCAGCAGTCCCACAGGGGGCGCAGTGAACACTGAAGCTTTCTTT. As protein: CASSPTGGAVNTEAFF. The rearrangement joins TRBV5-5 to TRBJ1-1; TRBD1 agrees at 9 bases. The CDR3 covers 16 residues. Looked up from germline, CDR1 is SGHKS and CDR2 is YYEKEE (reference sequence). V shed 5 bases, J shed 0 bases, and the junction held 8 bases outside the gene matches.

The chain joins TRBV5-1 to TRBJ1-1; D unclear. CDR3 length: 15 amino acids. V lost 1 base and J lost 1, with 11 bases in between. In germline, CDR1 is SGHRS, CDR2 YFSETQ. The CDR3 here is CASSLTRGGNTEAFF. CDR3 sequence (DNA): TGCGCCAGCAGCTTGACTCGAGGAGGGAACACTGAAGCTTTCTTT.

The CDR3: CASSEWRGRSDEQFF. The CDR3 DNA follows: TGTGCCAGCAGTGAATGGAGGGGCAGGTCAGATGAGCAGTTCTTC. The J gene is TRBJ2-1, the V gene TRBV6-1, with D possibly matching TRBD2 (6 bases). V shed 2 bases and J shed 8 bases, with 16 bases lying between them. The CDR3 spans 15 residues. From germline, CDR1 is MNHNS and CDR2 SASEGT.

This chain uses TRBV7-2 with TRBJ2-5; 7 bases align to TRBD2. CDR1 is SGHTA and CDR2 is FQGNSA in the germline V gene. The CDR3 is 14 amino acids. Unmatched junction bases numbered 8, after V lost 5 bases and J lost 5 bases. CDR3 protein: CASSLYGGRETQYF. CDR3 bases: TGTGCCAGCAGCCTATACGGGGGGAGGGAGACCCAGTACTTC.

The J gene is TRBJ1-2, the V gene TRBV15, with a weak D call TRBD1 (5 bases). The ends were cut back, 0 bases at V and 8 bases at J, with 19 bases in the middle. Germline V gene lookup returns CDR1 LNHNV and CDR2 YYDKDF (reference sequence). The CDR3 is 16 amino acids. As DNA, the CDR3 is TGTGCCACCAGCAGAGACAAAGGCCTAGGGGCTCGAGGCTACACCTTC. Encoded protein: CATSRDKGLGARGYTF.

The V gene is TRBV25-1, the J gene TRBJ1-2; D may be TRBD1 (5 bases). Germline loops: CDR1 MGHDK, CDR2 SYGVNS. V lost 3 bases, J lost 8 bases, and 13 bases lay in between. The CDR3 contains 13 residues. CDR3 DNA sequence: TGTGCCAGCAGTGAGGGCAGGGTAGAAGGCTACACCTTC. Translating it yields CASSEGRVEGYTF.

The chain uses TRBV4-1 and TRBJ2-1; no firm D call. Trimming removed 0 bases at V and 6 bases at J, with 12 bases between. CDR1 is MGHRA, CDR2 YSYEKL, per germline. This CDR3 has 15 amino acids. The CDR3 spells CASSQERVLSNEQFF. The CDR3 nucleotides read TGCGCCAGCAGCCAAGAACGGGTCCTGTCCAATGAGCAGTTCTTC.

The chain joins TRBV3-1 (or the pseudogene TRBV3-2) to TRBJ2-1, with D maybe TRBD2 (6 bases). Per the germline V gene, CDR1 is LGHDT and CDR2 is YNNKEL (reference sequence). The CDR3 contains 16 residues. V was shortened by 1 base and J by 7 bases, with 17 bases between the two germline ends. The CDR3 protein is CASSQARLAPGNEQFF. The CDR3 DNA follows: TGTGCCAGCAGCCAAGCCCGGCTAGCGCCAGGGAATGAGCAGTTCTTC.

V is TRBV3-1 (or the pseudogene TRBV3-2) and J is TRBJ2-7; the D gene is possibly TRBD1 (5 bases). V was cut by 1 base and J by 12 bases, with 16 bases left in between. CDR3 length equals 13 residues. Germline V lookup: CDR1 LGHDT, CDR2 YNNKEL (reference sequence). The CDR3 protein is CASSQGQGRGRYF. In DNA form, the CDR3 reads TGTGCCAGCAGCCAAGGGCAGGGCCGCGGTCGGTACTTC.

J is TRBJ1-2 and V is TRBV14; D is uncertain. The V and J ends lost 0 bases and 4 bases respectively, with 15 bases between them. The length of the CDR3 is 16 residues. The germline V gene encodes CDR1 SGHDN and CDR2 FVKESK. The CDR3 nucleotides are TGTGCCAGCAGCCAAGAGGGTATCCGGAGGATCTATGGCTACACCTTC. Its translation is CASSQEGIRRIYGYTF.

In DNA, the CDR3 is TGTGCCAGCAGCCTCCGCAGGGGGGCATCCTACAATGAGCAGTTCTTC. Its protein is CASSLRRGASYNEQFF. This chain uses TRBV3-1 (or the pseudogene TRBV3-2) with TRBJ2-1; possible D gene TRBD1, 7 bases. This CDR3 comprises 16 residues. V was cut by 4 bases and J by 1 base, with 14 bases left in between. From germline, CDR1 is LGHDT and CDR2 YNNKEL (reference sequence).

The CDR3 protein is CASSIRDSSYNEQFF. CDR3 sequence (DNA): TGTGCCAGTAGTATCCGGGACAGTTCTTACAATGAGCAGTTCTTC. J is TRBJ2-1 and V is TRBV19; 7 nucleotides line up with TRBD1. The CDR3 covers 15 residues. The V segment lost 3 bases and the J segment 4 bases; nucleotides outside the gene matches: 6. Germline-derived CDR1 and CDR2 are LNHDA and SQIVND (reference sequence).

The chain carries TRBV5-4 and TRBJ1-5; 9 bases fit TRBD1. CDR1 SGHNT and CDR2 YYREEE come from the germline V gene (reference sequence). Losses at the gene ends were 0 bases for V and 4 bases for J; bases not matched to a gene: 2. The CDR3 has 15 amino acids. The CDR3 reads CASSLGTGVNQPQHF. The CDR3 DNA is TGTGCCAGCAGCTTGGGGACAGGGGTAAATCAGCCCCAGCATTTT.

The chain uses TRBV19 and TRBJ1-1; the D is unclear. Germline V gene sequence: CDR1 LNHDA, CDR2 SQIVND (reference sequence). V lost 5 bases and J lost 1, with 8 bases in between. The CDR3 consists of 13 residues. CDR3 region: CASSYDTNTEAFF. The DNA of the CDR3 is TGTGCCAGTAGTTACGACACGAACACTGAAGCTTTCTTT.

The rearrangement uses TRBV6-5 and TRBJ2-5, with D hard to call. This CDR3 has 12 residues. V gave up 5 bases and J gave up 5 bases, with 9 bases separating them. Germline values: CDR1 MNHEY, CDR2 SVGAGI. This chain's CDR3 is CASSLLLETQYF. CDR3 DNA: TGTGCCAGCAGTCTACTCCTGGAGACCCAGTACTTC.

The chain joins TRBV9 to TRBJ1-2, with 7 bases that match TRBD1. From germline, CDR1 is SGDLS and CDR2 YYNGEE. This CDR3 is 18 amino acids long. The V gene end was trimmed by 0 bases and the J gene end by 6 bases; junction bases not matched to a gene: 17. The CDR3 loop is CASSVADGRGAVGDGYTF. Written as DNA, the CDR3 is TGTGCCAGCAGCGTAGCAGATGGCAGGGGGGCGGTAGGGGATGGCTACACCTTC.

This chain joins TRBV6-6 and TRBJ1-2; 8 bases align to TRBD1. The CDR3 is 13 residues long. V dropped 9 bases and J dropped 1; count of bases not matched to a gene: 4. Germline V lookup: CDR1 MNHNY, CDR2 SVGAGI (reference sequence). This chain's CDR3 is CASDRGGNYGYTF. The CDR3, as DNA: TGTGCCAGTGACAGGGGTGGTAACTATGGCTACACCTTC.